This T cell receptor (beta chain) was identified in a study of T cell responses to AZD1222 COVID-19 vaccine. Across the study: Pooling was applied to second doses at about 4 or about 12 weeks.

To note about this clone: Its antigen is as yet unknown. One end of the junction does not line up with germline, which may come from a read error.

TCRdb's table, derived via immunoSEQ multiplex PCR, lists solely in-frame clones and lacks some. The table lists 110,000 to 150,000 clones, more than 90% of them singletons. Broader study findings: Following two doses of AZD1222, Spike-specific TCR breadth and depth rose.

Sample: peripheral blood, taken on day 0 of AZD1222 vaccination. The sequence came from an adult in good health.

CDR3 nucleotide sequence: TGTGCCAGCAGCGTAGACGTCGATTCACCCCTCCACTTT. Translating gives CASSVDVDSPLHF. This chain uses TRBV11-3 with TRBJ1-6; D uncertain. The germline CDR1 and CDR2 sequences are SGHNT and YENEEA. This CDR3 comprises 13 residues.